The table lists the clone carrying this T cell receptor beta chain with a count of one. Germline CDR1 and CDR2: MGHRA and YSYEKL. The ends lost 3 bases at V and 4 bases at J; junction bases unmatched: 6. The CDR3 extends over 15 amino acids. This entry belongs to a study of sequential checkpoint blockade in melanoma. The protocol was immunoSEQ multiplex PCR, while the TCRdb copy is restricted to in-frame clones and leaves out a portion. The sample gives about 32,000 clones, approximately 81% of which show up once; about 20% is in the top ten. Documented treatment: randomized to nivolumab then ipilimumab (arm A) or the reverse (arm B). No patient had prior DNA-damaging chemotherapy. From thawed PBMCs, live CD3+CD8+ cells negative for CD19 and CD56 were sorted.

The specimen comprised CD8+ T cells sorted from blood (inferred from file names), sampled from a patient given nivolumab and ipilimumab in sequence. The TCR was taken from a human donor with melanoma. The chain couples TRBV4-1 to TRBJ1-2; TRBD1 matches 9 bases. The CDR3 DNA sequence: TGCGCCAGCAGCCATGGGACAGGGCTTTTCTATGGCTACACCTTC. It encodes CASSHGTGLFYGYTF.